This paragraph reports one T cell receptor beta chain. As handled by the study authors: For nucleated cells, counts were estimated from reference gene primer amplification. Produced via immunoSEQ multiplex PCR; TCRdb's table is partial and in-frame only. V, J and clone size are those of that table, while D and trimming were read from the DNA. The top ten hold about 0.72% of the sample, which has 200,000 or so clones, 70% to 90% seen once. The data stem from a study of blood T cell repertoires in COVID-19. Study information: From the United States, Italy and Spain came samples of acute and convalescent COVID-19. Nucleic acid was either cDNA or gDNA, and it came from T cells, B-cell-depleted T cells, or PBMCs.

The material sequenced was peripheral blood. The receptor was isolated from a woman in her seventies with acute or convalescent COVID-19.

The CDR3 loop reads CASGGLAGVTDTQYF. CDR3 nucleotides: TGTGCCAGCGGGGGACTAGCGGGAGTCACAGATACGCAGTATTTT. V gene TRBV6-4 combines with J gene TRBJ2-3; TRBD2 aligns across 14 bases. V gave up 8 bases and J gave up 2 bases; unmatched junction bases: 3. CDR3 length equals 15 residues. Germline CDR1 and CDR2: MRHNA and SNTAGT.